The clone carrying this T cell receptor beta chain was counted a few times. Its specificity is unknown. This record comes from a study of neoadjuvant anti-PD-1 for oral cavity cancer. Overall study context: Non-progressing patients received a fourth nivolumab dose near day 43, then surgery on days 50-56. General study results and limits: Non-responders to neoadjuvant nivolumab had significantly more clonal PBMC T cells than responders. Treg/Th17 ratio rose with pretreatment blood and fell with post-treatment tumor TCRbeta clonality.

Assay: immunoSEQ multiplex PCR; the TCRdb copy retains only in-frame clones and omits some. The sample carries fewer than 70,000 clones, roughly 80% recorded once. This CDR3 region has 14 residues. Trimming pared 3 bases from V and 2 bases from J, leaving 10 bases between. Germline values: CDR1 SGHRS, CDR2 YFSETQ. Blood cells were analyzed directly, without culture or expansion. The sequenced sample was PBMCs, obtained before nivolumab (anti-PD-1) treatment. This TCR was recovered from a person aged 40 to 85 with oral cavity squamous cell carcinoma. This rearrangement joins TRBV5-1 to TRBJ2-3; possibly TRBD2 for D (5 bases). CDR3 sequence: CASSSGSHTDTQYF. The CDR3 DNA reads TGCGCCAGCAGCTCGGGAAGCCACACAGATACGCAGTATTTT. The whole variable domain, remainder taken from reference TRBV5-1 and TRBJ2-3, is KAGVTQTPRYLIKTRGQQVTLSCSPISGHRSVSWYQQTPGQGLQFLFEYFSETQRNKGNFPGRFSGRQFSNSRSEMNVSTLELGDSALYLCASSSGSHTDTQYFGPGTRLTVL.